Detailed here is one T cell receptor (beta chain). These data come from a study of T cell responses to AZD1222 COVID-19 vaccine. TCRdb's copy holds only in-frame clones and misses some; the assay was immunoSEQ multiplex PCR. Here the sample spans about 140,000 clones, around 90% being singletons. This CDR3 comprises 15 residues. The germline CDR1 and CDR2 sequences are LGHNA and YNFKEQ. Trimming cost V 4 bases and J 6 bases; bases outside gene matches: 10. Source: peripheral blood, taken on day 0 of AZD1222 vaccination. V is TRBV4-2 and J is TRBJ2-7; 9 bases agree with TRBD1. The sequence derives from an adult in good health. The chain's CDR3 is CASSLNRGLGFEQYF. CDR3 sequence (DNA): TGTGCCAGCAGCCTCAACAGGGGGCTAGGGTTCGAGCAGTACTTC.